What follows is one TCR beta chain and its context. This clonotype has a count of ten or more. Its antigen is currently not known. Per-nucleotide qualities are absent, and no much larger clonotype sits a single base away. These data are taken from a study of early T cells in non-severe SARS-CoV-2 infection (TCRdb year 2021). Some background on the complete study: Because TCR sequencing relied on bulk RNA taken from unsorted whole blood, pairing of alpha and beta chains was not possible.

The study was a case-control design nested within a healthcare worker cohort in London, UK, with weekly nasopharyngeal swab PCR tests and blood sampling. Healthcare workers were enrolled in the week of the UK lockdown, from 23 to 31 March 2020, and were followed every week for up to roughly 15 weeks. What the study reported, not specific to this receptor: Matching against VDJdb was skewed toward anti-spike CD8 responses, likely underestimated virus-specific expansions, and missed private and CD4 specificities.

The library came from 5' RACE. TCRdb records NextSeq 500 as the sequencer. To correct for sequencing error and PCR bias, the TCR library protocol tagged individual cDNA molecules with unique molecular identifiers. TCR alpha and beta chains were both sequenced, and the abundances of alpha and beta sequences in each sample were closely correlated with each other. From the authors' description of their analysis: Decombinator V4 was used to annotate TCR sequences for V gene, J gene and CDR3. Expanded TCRs were defined as changing significantly between any two time points under a Poisson model with p below 0.0001. Abundances of TCRs were expressed as counts per million after normalisation to the total number of TCRs sequenced in each sample. MAIT TCRs were defined by TRAV1-2 paired with TRAJ12, TRAJ20 or TRAJ33, and iNKT TCRs by TRAV10 paired with TRAJ18. VDJdb, accessed 1 November 2021, was searched for CMV, EBV and SARS-CoV-2 annotated TCRs, excluding TCRs annotated for multiple antigens. In-frame beta chains were kept once TCRdb had trimmed the public reads at Q25 with fastp and called clones with MiXCR. All rows with the same CDR3 protein become a single entry with the most common DNA and genes. These V and J calls derive from TCRdb rather than the authors' analysis. The table for this sample lists around 94,000 distinct CDR3 sequences; around 13% of them were counted only once. Roughly 6.3% of the sample rests with the top ten.

The CDR3 sequence holds 14 residues, the cysteine and phenylalanine included. The retained sequence is limited to the CDR3, 42 bases, with the frame set at the first base. Cut back by 6 bases and 4 bases, the V and J ends lie 19 bases apart. From the germline V gene, CDR1 is SQVTM and CDR2 is ANQGSEA. Specimen: whole blood. The sequence was obtained from an adult who was a healthcare worker with PCR-confirmed SARS-CoV-2 infection or an uninfected control (not recorded which). This receptor chain uses TRBV29-1 and TRBJ2-7, and the D gene may be TRBD2, 6 bases matching. For the CDR3, the sequence is CSVSNQGLLYEQYF. In nucleotides, the sequence is TGCAGCGTCTCAAACCAGGGACTTTTATACGAGCAGTACTTC.